This entry describes one T cell receptor beta chain. The source of the sample is a study of low-dose radiotherapy and immunotherapy resistance in tumors. As for the study in general: Every day for four cycles from cycle 1 day 1, patients took 300 mg of oral aspirin.

TRAV- and TRBV-specific primers, spanning alpha and beta chains, primed first-strand cDNA. A constant-region primer paired with the V-primer adapter amplified TCRs over about 19 PCR cycles. TCRdb redid the calling of the reads with MiXCR, one entry per CDR3 protein. The sample holds about 100,000 distinct CDR3 sequences; around 21% are singletons and the top ten take approximately 4%. Time point meaning: after trial treatment. As for treatment: LDRT plus nivolumab, ipilimumab, low-dose cyclophosphamide and aspirin (RACIN trial). Trimming cost V 2 bases and J 5 bases, with 9 bases left between them. The CDR3 loop spans 13 amino acids. Germline V gene lookup returns CDR1 SGHDT and CDR2 YYEEEE.

The source was PBMCs, collected after low-dose radiotherapy plus immunotherapy. The clonotype originates from a male donor with prostate cancer. The chain has TRBV5-6 and TRBJ2-3, with D hard to call. CDR3 amino acids: CASSLEEIDTQYF. The CDR3 region has the DNA TGTGCCAGCAGCTTAGAAGAGATAGATACGCAGTATTTT. Full variable domain (remainder filled in from reference TRBV5-6 and TRBJ2-3): DAGVTQSPTHLIKTRGQQVTLRCSPKSGHDTVSWYQQALGQGPQFIFQYYEEEERQRGNFPDRFSGHQFPNYSSELNVNALLLGDSALYLCASSLEEIDTQYFGPGTRLTVL.